A selection of T cell receptor beta chains follows, all from one sample in a study of cytomegalovirus exposure and HLA in healthy donors. Measured with immunoSEQ multiplex PCR; TCRdb has only the in-frame clones, and not every one. The sample yields some 150,000 clones, roughly 80% seen once. Sample: PBMCs. Receptors were obtained from a man aged 35 to 55 in good health and CMV-seronegative. Both conserved end residues are part of each CDR3. The D gene is left open where the match is weak. Rows give clone size only sometimes, using once, few, many, or a class for an expanded clone.

CDR3,DNA,V,D,size,J
CASSTGTGDYGYTF,TGTGCCAGCAGCACAGGGACAGGGGACTATGGCTACACCTTC,TRBV7-2,TRBD1,-,TRBJ1-2
CASIGVRVGRGNNEQFF,TGTGCCAGCATTGGAGTAAGGGTGGGTAGGGGAAACAATGAGCAGTTCTTC,TRBV2,-,once,TRBJ2-1
CASSQGSYEQYF,TGTGCCAGCAGTCAAGGGAGTTACGAGCAGTACTTC,TRBV6-1,-,-,TRBJ2-7
CASSLGQWETQYF,TGTGCCAGCAGTTTAGGGCAGTGGGAGACCCAGTACTTC,TRBV28,-,-,TRBJ2-5
CASSLAGGYSGNTIYF,TGTGCCAGCAGCTTGGCCGGGGGGTACTCTGGAAACACCATATATTTT,TRBV5-6,-,-,TRBJ1-3
CASSKAGGYEQYF,TGTGCCAGCAGTAAAGCGGGAGGCTACGAGCAGTACTTC,TRBV11-2,TRBD2,-,TRBJ2-7
CASSLFPTNQPQHF,TGTGCCAGCAGTTTATTCCCCACAAATCAGCCCCAGCATTTT,TRBV27,-,-,TRBJ1-5
CASSLGTGVESYTF,TGCGCCAGCAGCCTCGGGACAGGGGTGGAGAGCTACACCTTC,TRBV5-1,TRBD1,once,TRBJ1-2
CASSSSPAPRFYEQYF,TGTGCCAGCAGCTCATCCCCAGCGCCGCGGTTCTACGAGCAGTACTTC,TRBV7-8,-,-,TRBJ2-7
CASSLGDTGLAKNIQYF,TGCGCCAGCAGCTTGGGAGATACTGGTCTAGCCAAAAACATTCAGTACTTC,TRBV5-1,-,-,TRBJ2-4
CSVGKVEDGYTF,TGCAGCGTGGGTAAAGTAGAGGATGGCTACACCTTC,TRBV29-1,-,-,TRBJ1-2
CASSEVGGRHTDTQYF,TGTGCCAGCAGTGAAGTAGGTGGGAGGCACACAGATACGCAGTATTTT,TRBV2,-,-,TRBJ2-3
CASSLGQGITGELFF,TGTGCCAGCAGCTTGGGACAGGGTATAACCGGGGAGCTGTTTTTT,TRBV11-2,TRBD1,-,TRBJ2-2
CASSEASGQAEQYF,TGTGCCAGCTCCGAGGCGTCGGGACAGGCCGAGCAGTACTTC,TRBV18,TRBD1,-,TRBJ2-7
CASSFGQTRDTEAFF,TGTGCCAGCAGCTTCGGACAGACCAGAGACACTGAAGCTTTCTTT,TRBV7-9,-,-,TRBJ1-1
CASSRGQVFSYEQYF,TGTGCCAGCAGTCGAGGACAGGTGTTTTCCTACGAGCAGTACTTC,TRBV2,TRBD1,few,TRBJ2-7
CASTPTFLADTSTDTQYF,TGTGCCAGCACCCCCACCTTCCTAGCAGATACTAGCACAGATACGCAGTATTTT,TRBV28,-,few,TRBJ2-3
CASSRTSGPNTGELFF,TGTGCCAGCAGCCGGACTAGCGGACCGAACACCGGGGAGCTGTTTTTT,TRBV7-3,TRBD2,once,TRBJ2-2